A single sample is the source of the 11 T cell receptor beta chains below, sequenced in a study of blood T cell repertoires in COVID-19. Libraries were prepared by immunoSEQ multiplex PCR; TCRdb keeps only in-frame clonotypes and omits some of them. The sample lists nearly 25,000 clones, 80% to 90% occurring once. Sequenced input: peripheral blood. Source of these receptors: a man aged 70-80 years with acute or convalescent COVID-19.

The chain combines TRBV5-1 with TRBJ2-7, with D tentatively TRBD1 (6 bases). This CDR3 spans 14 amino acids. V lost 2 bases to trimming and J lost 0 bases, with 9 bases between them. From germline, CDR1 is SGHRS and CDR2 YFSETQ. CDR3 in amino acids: CASSFRTDSYEQYF. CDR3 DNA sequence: TGCGCCAGCAGCTTCAGGACAGACTCCTACGAGCAGTACTTC.

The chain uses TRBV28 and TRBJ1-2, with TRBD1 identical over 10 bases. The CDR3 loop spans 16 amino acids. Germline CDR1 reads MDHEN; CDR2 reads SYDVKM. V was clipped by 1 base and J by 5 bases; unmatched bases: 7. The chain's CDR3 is CASSLFRGGQGYGYTF. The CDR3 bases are TGTGCCAGCAGTTTATTTCGGGGGGGACAGGGGTATGGCTACACCTTC.

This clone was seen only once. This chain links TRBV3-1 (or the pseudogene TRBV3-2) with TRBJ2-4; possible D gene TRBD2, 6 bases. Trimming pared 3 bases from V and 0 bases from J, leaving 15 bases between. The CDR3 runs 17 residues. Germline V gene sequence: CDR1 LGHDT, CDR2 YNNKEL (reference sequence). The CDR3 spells CASSQFRDSLAKNIQYF. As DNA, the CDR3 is TGTGCCAGCAGCCAGTTCCGGGACTCTCTAGCCAAAAACATTCAGTACTTC.

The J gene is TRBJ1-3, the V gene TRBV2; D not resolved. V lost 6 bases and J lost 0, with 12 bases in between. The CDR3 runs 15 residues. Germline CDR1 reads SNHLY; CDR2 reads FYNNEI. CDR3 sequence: CASREDESSGNTIYF. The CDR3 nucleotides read TGTGCCAGCAGGGAGGACGAAAGCTCTGGAAACACCATATATTTT.

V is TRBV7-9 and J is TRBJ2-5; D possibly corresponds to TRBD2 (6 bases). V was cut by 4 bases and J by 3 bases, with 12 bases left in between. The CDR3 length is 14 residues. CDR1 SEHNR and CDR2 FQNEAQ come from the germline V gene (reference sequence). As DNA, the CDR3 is TGTGCCAGCAGCTACGGACTATCGGAAGAGACCCAGTACTTC. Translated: CASSYGLSEETQYF.

CDR3 residues: CASSLLQGPNQPQHF. CDR3 sequence (DNA): TGTGCCAGCAGCTTACTACAGGGGCCGAATCAGCCCCAGCATTTT. The chain links TRBV7-2 to TRBJ1-5; TRBD1 matches at 7 bases. The CDR3 runs 15 residues. Per the germline V gene, CDR1 is SGHTA and CDR2 is FQGNSA. V lost 2 bases, J lost 4 bases, and 5 bases stayed unmatched.

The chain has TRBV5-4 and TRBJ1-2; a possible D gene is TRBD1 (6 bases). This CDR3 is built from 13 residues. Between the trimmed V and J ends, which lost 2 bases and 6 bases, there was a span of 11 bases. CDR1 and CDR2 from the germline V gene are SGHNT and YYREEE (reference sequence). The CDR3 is CASSLTGSHGYTF. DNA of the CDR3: TGTGCCAGCAGCTTAACAGGGAGTCATGGCTACACCTTC.

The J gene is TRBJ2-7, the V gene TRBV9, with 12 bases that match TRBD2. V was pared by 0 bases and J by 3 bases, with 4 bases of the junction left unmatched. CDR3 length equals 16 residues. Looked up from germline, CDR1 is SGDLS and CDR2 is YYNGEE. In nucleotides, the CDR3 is TGTGCCAGCAGCGTAGGACTAGCGGGGGCTTTCTACGAGCAGTACTTC. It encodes CASSVGLAGAFYEQYF.

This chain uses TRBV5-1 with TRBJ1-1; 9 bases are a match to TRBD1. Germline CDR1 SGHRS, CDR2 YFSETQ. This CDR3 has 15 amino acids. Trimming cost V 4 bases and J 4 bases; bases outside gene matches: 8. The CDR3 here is CASSQDGTGFTEAFF. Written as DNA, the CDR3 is TGCGCCAGCAGCCAGGACGGGACAGGGTTCACTGAAGCTTTCTTT.

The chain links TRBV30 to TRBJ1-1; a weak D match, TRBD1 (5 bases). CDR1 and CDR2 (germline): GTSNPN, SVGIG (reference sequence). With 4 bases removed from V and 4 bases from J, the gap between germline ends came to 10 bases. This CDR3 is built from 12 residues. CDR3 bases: TGTGCCTGGACTAGGGGCTTCACTGAAGCTTTCTTT. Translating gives CAWTRGFTEAFF.

The CDR3 sequence is CASSVYAGNGNTIYF. The CDR3 DNA reads TGTGCCAGCAGCGTATATGCGGGGAACGGAAACACCATATATTTT. The chain couples TRBV9 to TRBJ1-3; the D is unclear. The length of the CDR3 is 15 residues. Trimming removed 1 base from V and 4 bases from J, with 12 bases in between. Germline V gene data show CDR1 as SGDLS and CDR2 as YYNGEE.